These 26 T cell receptor beta chains were sequenced from one sample in a study of T cells after yellow fever vaccination. TCRdb ran MiXCR on the 5' RACE reads and lists one entry per CDR3 protein. This sample carries approximately 160,000 distinct CDR3 sequences, 6.2% of them seen once, and the ten largest clones take about 2.7%. Sequencing was performed on CD4+ T cells sorted from PBMCs, taken on the day of the first yellow fever vaccination. The receptors derive from a man younger than 30 who received the YFV17D yellow fever vaccine.

The rearrangement links TRBV20-1 to TRBJ2-1; 14 nucleotides agree with TRBD2. V was clipped by 4 bases and J by 4 bases; unmatched bases: 6. In germline, CDR1 is DFQATT, CDR2 SNEGSKA (reference sequence). The CDR3 length is 16 residues. The CDR3, as DNA: TGCAGTGCTACTCGACTAGCGGGGGGGTCTTACAATGAGCAGTTCTTC. Residues: CSATRLAGGSYNEQFF.

The chain uses TRBV7-2 and TRBJ1-4, with 9 bases aligning to TRBD1. The CDR3 runs 13 residues. Germline V gene lookup returns CDR1 SGHTA and CDR2 FQGNSA. V shed 8 bases and J 7 bases; nucleotides not matched to a gene: 5. The CDR3 DNA is TGTGCCAGCGGCAAACAGGGGGCTGAAAAACTGTTTTTT. Translation: CASGKQGAEKLFF.

This clonotype was seen a handful of times. The chain combines TRBV6-5 with TRBJ2-6; D not certain. Trimming pared 0 bases from V and 0 bases from J, leaving 12 bases between. The CDR3 has 18 residues. Germline V gives CDR1 MNHEY, CDR2 SVGAGI. The CDR3 spells CASSYSPRSLSGANVLTF. DNA for the CDR3: TGTGCCAGCAGTTACTCCCCTCGGTCCCTCTCTGGGGCCAACGTCCTGACTTTC.

This clonotype was found many times. This chain uses TRBV2 with TRBJ2-1; 9 bases map to TRBD1. This CDR3 is built from 15 residues. CDR1 and CDR2 (germline): SNHLY, FYNNEI. The junction had 6 bases not matched to a gene; V was cut back by 7 bases and J by 2 bases. Here the CDR3 DNA reads TGTGCCAGCACCCAAGGACAGGGGACCTACAATGAGCAGTTCTTC. This sequence encodes CASTQGQGTYNEQFF.

This chain connects TRBV5-1 to TRBJ2-7; D is undetermined. V was cut by 0 bases and J by 5 bases, with 9 bases left in between. Germline lookup yields CDR1 SGHRS and CDR2 YFSETQ. The CDR3 is made up of 13 amino acids. CDR3 residues: CASSLEGLDEQYF. CDR3 coding DNA: TGCGCCAGCAGCTTGGAAGGTTTGGACGAGCAGTACTTC.

This clonotype was counted a few times. This sequence joins TRBV27 and TRBJ1-2, with a possible D match to TRBD1 (5 bases). This CDR3 comprises 16 residues. Trimming pared 7 bases from V and 4 bases from J, leaving 22 bases between. The germline V gene encodes CDR1 MNHEY and CDR2 SMNVEV (reference sequence). CDR3 coding DNA: TGTGCCAGCACCCCTTCAAGGGGAGAGGTGGGCTATGGCTACACCTTC. It yields the protein CASTPSRGEVGYGYTF.

This clonotype turned up a few times. CDR3 sequence: CASSPNTANYGYTF. The CDR3 DNA reads as TGTGCCAGCTCACCGAATACAGCTAACTATGGCTACACCTTC. The chain combines TRBV18 with TRBJ1-2; D ambiguous. This CDR3 region has 14 residues. Germline V gene lookup returns CDR1 KGHSH and CDR2 LQKENI. V was clipped by 3 bases and J by 0 bases, with 8 bases between them.

In this sample, this clonotype turned up many times. CDR3: CASSHPFSGETQYF. DNA for the CDR3: TGCGCCAGCAGCCATCCGTTTTCAGGAGAGACCCAGTACTTC. The rearrangement uses TRBV4-3 and TRBJ2-5; D is unclear. The CDR3 is 14 residues long. The V end lost 3 bases, the J end lost 4 bases, and 12 bases lay between the germline ends. Germline CDR1 LGHNA, CDR2 YSLEER.

This clonotype was counted at least ten times. The chain recombines TRBV6-5 with TRBJ1-2; D is ambiguous. Germline lookup yields CDR1 MNHEY and CDR2 SVGAGI. This CDR3 is 16 amino acids long. V was clipped by 0 bases and J by 1 base, with 12 bases between them. CDR3 sequence (DNA): TGTGCCAGCAGTTACTCGACCGATGGTGTTAACTATGGCTACACCTTC. Translated: CASSYSTDGVNYGYTF.

This clonotype was seen a few times. This chain links TRBV20-1 with TRBJ2-3, with 12 positions matching TRBD2. J was trimmed by 7 bases and V by 6 bases; bases with no gene match: 11. Germline CDR1 reads DFQATT; CDR2 reads SNEGSKA (reference sequence). CDR3 length equals 15 residues. CDR3 sequence reads: CSANGLAGWANTQYF. CDR3 nucleotide sequence: TGCAGTGCGAACGGACTAGCGGGGTGGGCAAATACGCAGTATTTT.

The V call is TRBV7-3, the J call TRBJ2-3; D call uncertain. Trimming removed 5 bases at V and 6 bases at J, with 12 bases between. The length of the CDR3 is 13 residues. The germline CDR1 and CDR2 sequences are SGHTA and FQGTGA. DNA of the CDR3: TGTGCCAGCAGCGAAAGCCCCTCGGATACGCAGTATTTT. Its protein product is CASSESPSDTQYF.

The rearrangement uses TRBV4-2 and TRBJ2-2, with TRBD2 identical over 11 bases. Germline CDR1 LGHNA, CDR2 YNFKEQ. The length of the CDR3 is 18 residues. J was trimmed by 5 bases and V by 1 base; bases with no gene match: 9. The CDR3 reads CASSQVSFLAGGTGELFF. In DNA, the CDR3 is TGTGCCAGCAGCCAAGTGTCTTTCCTAGCGGGGGGAACCGGGGAGCTGTTTTTT.

This clonotype was observed many times. The V and J genes are TRBV7-9 and TRBJ2-1; D possibly corresponds to TRBD1 (5 bases). The V and J ends lost 3 bases and 2 bases respectively, with 11 bases between them. This CDR3 comprises 15 residues. The germline V gene encodes CDR1 SEHNR and CDR2 FQNEAQ (reference sequence). CDR3 region: CASSLMTVTYNEQFF. CDR3 in DNA: TGTGCCAGCAGCTTGATGACAGTTACCTACAATGAGCAGTTCTTC.

This clonotype was counted only a few times. The rearrangement links TRBV12-3 or TRBV12-4 to TRBJ1-2; 9 bases line up with TRBD1. Losses at the gene ends were 3 bases for V and 12 bases for J; bases not matched to a gene: 8. The CDR3 is made up of 13 amino acids. The CDR3 bases are TGTGCCAGCAGTTTGGGACAGGGTAGATCGGACACCTTC. Translated, it gives CASSLGQGRSDTF.

The chain combines TRBV5-5 with TRBJ1-1, with D possibly TRBD1 on 5 matching bases. The length of the CDR3 is 14 residues. Germline assignment: CDR1 SGHKS and CDR2 YYEKEE (reference sequence). Trimming took 5 bases from V and 1 from J, leaving 12 bases between them. The CDR3 region is CASRRLDRNTEAFF. The DNA for the CDR3 is TGTGCCAGCAGACGCCTTGACAGGAACACTGAAGCTTTCTTT.

This clonotype was detected only a few times. The V call is TRBV20-1, the J call TRBJ2-3; D is undetermined. CDR1 and CDR2 (germline): DFQATT, SNEGSKA (reference sequence). Trimming shortened V by 3 bases and J by 0 bases, and 13 bases separated the two germline ends. The CDR3 has 15 residues. The CDR3 sequence: CSARVPAESTDTQYF. In nucleotides, the CDR3 is TGCAGTGCTAGGGTGCCGGCCGAGAGCACAGATACGCAGTATTTT.

Many counts were recorded for this clonotype. V gene TRBV12-5 combines with J gene TRBJ1-1, with D maybe TRBD1 (5 bases). CDR3 length equals 16 residues. Trimming stripped 0 bases from V and 0 bases from J, with 11 bases between. Germline V gene sequence: CDR1 LGHNT, CDR2 FRNRAP. In nucleotides, the CDR3 is TGTGCTAGTGGTTTGGTACTGGGGCGCATGAACACTGAAGCTTTCTTT. It is translated as CASGLVLGRMNTEAFF.

In this sample, this clonotype turned up many times. CDR3 coding DNA: TGTGCCAGCAGTGAATGGGGCAGGACCTACGAGCAGTACTTC. Amino acid sequence: CASSEWGRTYEQYF. The V call is TRBV25-1, the J call TRBJ2-7; D might be TRBD1 (5 bases). CDR1 MGHDK and CDR2 SYGVNS come from the germline V gene. This CDR3 contains 14 residues. Deletions cut 1 base from V and 2 bases from J, with 9 bases between.

The gene calls are TRBV24-1 and TRBJ2-7; D gene unclear. The germline CDR1 and CDR2 sequences are KGHDR and SFDVKD. The V end was cut by 6 bases, the J end by 5 bases, with 7 bases between. The length of the CDR3 is 11 residues. The CDR3 DNA reads as TGTGCCACCAGTATGCACGACGAGCAGTACGTC. Encoded protein: CATSMHDEQYV.

The chain couples TRBV3-1 to TRBJ2-2, with D unresolved. The ends were cut back, 0 bases at V and 1 base at J, with 6 bases in the middle. This CDR3 has 15 residues. Germline loops: CDR1 LGHDT, CDR2 YNNKEL (reference sequence). CDR3 loop: CASSQDYLNTGELFF. DNA of the CDR3: TGTGCCAGCAGCCAAGACTACCTGAACACCGGGGAGCTGTTTTTT.

This clonotype was seen at least ten times. CDR3 sequence: CARQGTGYGYTF. In DNA form, the CDR3 reads TGTGCCAGACAGGGGACCGGTTATGGCTACACCTTC. The V gene is TRBV2, the J gene TRBJ1-2; TRBD1 agrees at 7 bases. Germline assignment: CDR1 SNHLY and CDR2 FYNNEI. Unmatched junction bases numbered 6, after V lost 9 bases and J lost 5 bases. The CDR3 is made up of 12 amino acids. The complete variable domain, with remaining parts taken from reference TRBV2 and TRBJ1-2, reads EPEVTQTPSHQVTQMGQEVILRCVPISNHLYFYWYRQILGQKVEFLVSFYNNEISEKSEIFDDQFSVERPDGSNFTLKIRSTKLEDSAMYFCARQGTGYGYTFGSGTRLTVV.

This clonotype was seen many times. The CDR3 loop reads CASSRDSRGQYF. The CDR3 nucleotides read TGTGCCAGCAGCCGGGATAGCAGGGGGCAGTATTTT. The V and J genes are TRBV12-3 or TRBV12-4 and TRBJ2-3; tentatively, D is TRBD1 (6 bases). The V gene lost 6 bases and the J gene lost 11 bases, with 15 bases spanning the gap. This CDR3 comprises 12 residues.

This clonotype was picked up many times. This chain uses TRBV7-9 with TRBJ2-5; a possible D gene is TRBD2 (5 bases). Germline V gene data show CDR1 as SEHNR and CDR2 as FQNEAQ (reference sequence). CDR3 length equals 13 residues. V lost 6 bases, J lost 2 bases, and 10 bases lay in between. The DNA of the CDR3 is TGTGCCAGCAGTATCCGGGGACAAGAGACCCAGTACTTC. It specifies CASSIRGQETQYF.

The table lists this clonotype with many counts. The chain is built from TRBV6-5 and TRBJ2-1; D may correspond to TRBD1 or TRBD2 (5 bases each). This CDR3 region has 16 residues. Germline CDR1 and CDR2: MNHEY and SVGAGI. The V and J ends lost 0 bases and 4 bases respectively, with 13 bases between them. The CDR3 nucleotides are TGTGCCAGCAGTTACTCCGGGGCGGCTACGTACAATGAGCAGTTCTTC. Translation: CASSYSGAATYNEQFF.

This clonotype occurred a few times. The chain has TRBV7-2 and TRBJ2-2; D is undetermined. The V gene lost 6 bases and the J gene lost 4 bases, with 21 bases spanning the gap. Germline lookup yields CDR1 SGHTA and CDR2 FQGNSA. The CDR3 totals 17 residues. In nucleotides, the CDR3 is TGTGCCAGCAGACATTCACTGTACTCCTCGAGCACCGGGGAGCTGTTTTTT. Amino acids: CASRHSLYSSSTGELFF. Together with reference TRBV7-2 and TRBJ2-2, the CDR3 gives the full variable domain: GAGVSQSPSNKVTEKGKDVELRCDPISGHTALYWYRQSLGQGLEFLIYFQGNSAPDKSGLPSDRFSAERTGGSVSTLTIQRTQQEDSAVYLCASRHSLYSSSTGELFFGEGSRLTVL.

The chain carries TRBV7-2 and TRBJ1-2; tentative D call: TRBD1 (6 bases). With 0 bases removed from V and 5 bases from J, the gap between germline ends came to 13 bases. Germline V lookup: CDR1 SGHTA, CDR2 FQGNSA. This CDR3 spans 15 amino acids. The CDR3 here is CASSLALAGAYGYTF. CDR3 DNA sequence: TGTGCCAGCAGCTTAGCGCTGGCAGGGGCATATGGCTACACCTTC.